Listed below are T cell receptor beta chains from one sample, sequenced in a study of cytomegalovirus exposure and HLA in healthy donors. Libraries were prepared by immunoSEQ multiplex PCR; TCRdb keeps only in-frame clonotypes and omits some of them. The sample lists some 110,000 clones; around 69% were seen once. Sample: PBMCs. The source of these receptors is a man aged 50 or older in good health and CMV-seropositive. Both conserved end residues are part of each CDR3. A D gene is named only where the DNA matches it firmly. Not all rows give a size; the values are once, few, many and, for expanded clones, a class.

TRBV4-1,TRBJ2-7,NA,NA,TGCGCCAGCAGCCAAACCCTACAGGGTGTGCCGGGGTACGAGCAGTACTTC,CASSQTLQGVPGYEQYF
TRBV6-1,TRBJ2-1,TRBD2,NA,TGTGCCAGCAGTGAAACGGGGACTAGCGGATACAATGAGCAGTTCTTC,CASSETGTSGYNEQFF
TRBV4-1,TRBJ2-1,NA,NA,TGCGCCAGCAGCCAGACAGGACTTTACAATGAGCAGTTCTTC,CASSQTGLYNEQFF
TRBV27,TRBJ2-1,TRBD2,few,TGTGCCAGCAGCGAGACTAGCGGAGATTACAATGAGCAGTTCTTC,CASSETSGDYNEQFF
TRBV6-1,TRBJ2-7,NA,few,TGTGCCAGCAGTGAAGACTCACGAGGCACCTACGAGCAGTACTTC,CASSEDSRGTYEQYF
TRBV28,TRBJ1-5,NA,NA,TGTGCCAGCAATATGGAGACGGCGGGGGGTCAGCCCCAGCATTTT,CASNMETAGGQPQHF
TRBV5-8,TRBJ1-1,TRBD1,NA,TGTGCCAGCAGAATGACAGGGGGAACTGAAGCTTTCTTT,CASRMTGGTEAFF
TRBV28,TRBJ2-1,NA,NA,TGTGCCAGCAGTTTGGCCCGTTTCGAGCAGTTCTTC,CASSLARFEQFF
TRBV4-3,TRBJ2-7,NA,NA,TGCGCCAGCAGCCAAGACACCACAACCTACGAGCAGTACTTC,CASSQDTTTYEQYF
TRBV7-9,TRBJ1-2,NA,once,TGTGCCAGCAGCCCACCATCGGGGGAGATTGGCTACACCTTC,CASSPPSGEIGYTF
TRBV28,TRBJ1-4,TRBD1,NA,TGTGCCATACAAGGGGACAGTCGTGGGGAAAAACTGTTTTTT,CAIQGDSRGEKLFF
TRBV7-2,TRBJ2-5,TRBD2,NA,TGTGCCAGCAGCTTAGGCGGGGGGGAGACCCAGTACTTC,CASSLGGGETQYF
TRBV27,TRBJ2-7,NA,NA,TGTGCCAGCAGTTTAAGGTCCAGGGTCCACGAGCAGTACTTC,CASSLRSRVHEQYF
TRBV5-1,TRBJ2-7,NA,NA,TGCGCCAGCAGTTCCGACAGACCTTTAGGACGGACCGTCCCTGTTTCCTACGAGCAGTACTTC,CASSSDRPLGRTVPVSYEQYF
TRBV10-2,TRBJ2-7,TRBD1,NA,TGCGCCAGCAGTCCTGGACAGGGGGTCGAGCAGTACTTC,CASSPGQGVEQYF
TRBV5-8,TRBJ2-5,NA,NA,TGTGCCAGCAACCCTCTAGCTCGCTTGTTAGGGACCCAGTACTTC,CASNPLARLLGTQYF
TRBV25-1,TRBJ2-1,TRBD2,once,TGTGCCAGCAGCATGCGGACTAGCGGGAGAGGGTCCTACAATGAGCAGTTCTTC,CASSMRTSGRGSYNEQFF
TRBV15,TRBJ1-1,TRBD1,NA,TGTGCCACCAGCCGCCGTCCCGGGACGGGACAGGGAACTGAAGCTTTCTTT,CATSRRPGTGQGTEAFF
TRBV27,TRBJ2-2,TRBD1,few,TGTGCCAGCAGGCGCTACTGGGACAGAGGGGGGGAGCTGTTTTTT,CASRRYWDRGGELFF
TRBV10-2,TRBJ2-4,NA,NA,TGCGCCAGCAGGCCGACAGGTTTCGCAGCCAAAAACATTCAGTACTTC,CASRPTGFAAKNIQYF
TRBV5-1,TRBJ2-3,TRBD2,NA,TGCGCCAGCAGCTTGTTTCCTGGACTAGCGGGAGCAGATACGCAGTATTTT,CASSLFPGLAGADTQYF
TRBV28,TRBJ1-1,TRBD1,NA,TGTGCCAGCAGTTTAGGGACAGGGGGCCAAGCTTTCTTT,CASSLGTGGQAFF
TRBV10-1,TRBJ2-3,TRBD2,NA,TGCGCCAGCAGTGTCACTAGCGGGGGAGCTAATACGCAGTATTTT,CASSVTSGGANTQYF
TRBV18,TRBJ1-5,NA,once,TGTGCCAGCTCACTCCTCGGGGGGAATCAGCCCCAGCATTTT,CASSLLGGNQPQHF
TRBV19,TRBJ2-1,TRBD2,NA,TGTGCCAGTAGTCCAAGCGGGGACTCCTACAATGAGCAGTTCTTC,CASSPSGDSYNEQFF
TRBV11-3,TRBJ2-7,NA,once,TGTGCCAGCAGCTTAGCAGCAGGGGACAACGAGCAGTACTTC,CASSLAAGDNEQYF
TRBV6-5,TRBJ1-4,NA,NA,TGTGCCAGCAGCAGGACAGCAACTAATGAAAAACTGTTTTTT,CASSRTATNEKLFF
TRBV14,TRBJ1-1,TRBD1,NA,TGTGCCAGCAGCCAATGGAGGACAGGAAGGATGAACACTGAAGCTTTCTTT,CASSQWRTGRMNTEAFF
TRBV6-5,TRBJ2-2,NA,NA,TGTGCCAGCAGTCGGACGGGAACCGGGGAGCTGTTTTTT,CASSRTGTGELFF
TRBV27,TRBJ1-2,NA,NA,TGTGCCAGCAGTTTTGGGGGGGCCGTCTATGGCTACACCTTC,CASSFGGAVYGYTF
TRBV6-1,TRBJ1-5,TRBD1,NA,TGTGCCAGCAGTGAAGAAGGACAGGGTCTGAGCAATCAGCCCCAGCATTTT,CASSEEGQGLSNQPQHF
TRBV7-9,TRBJ2-5,NA,NA,TGTGCCAGCAGCCACACTACAGGGATAGAGACCCAGTACTTC,CASSHTTGIETQYF
TRBV10-3,TRBJ2-7,NA,NA,TGTGCCATCAGTGACCAGGATATCTACGAGCAGTACTTC,CAISDQDIYEQYF
TRBV5-4,TRBJ1-1,NA,NA,TGTGCCAGCAGCTTGGGAGAGAGGGGGGGGAGCACTGAAGCTTTCTTT,CASSLGERGGSTEAFF
TRBV5-1,TRBJ1-5,TRBD1,NA,TGCGCCAGCAGCGAGGGACAGGGCAATCAGCCCCAGCATTTT,CASSEGQGNQPQHF
TRBV29-1,TRBJ2-1,TRBD1,NA,TGCAGCGTTGAAGGAAGTCAGGGACAGTATAACCAGTTCTTC,CSVEGSQGQYNQFF
TRBV27,TRBJ1-1,NA,NA,TGTGCCAGCAGGGAACGACAGAATATGAACACTGAAGCTTTCTTT,CASRERQNMNTEAFF
TRBV5-8,TRBJ2-5,NA,NA,TGTGCCAGCAGCTCGAACTGGGACTTTTATCGGGAGACCCAGTACTTC,CASSSNWDFYRETQYF
TRBV29-1,TRBJ2-7,TRBD1,NA,TGCAGCGCCGGTCGGACAGGGGCCTACGAGCAGTACTTC,CSAGRTGAYEQYF
TRBV5-1,TRBJ2-2,NA,NA,TGCGCCAGCAGCTTAGCTTTCTCGGCGAACACCGGGGAGCTGTTTTTT,CASSLAFSANTGELFF
TRBV7-2,TRBJ2-1,TRBD1,NA,TGTGCCAGCAGCTTCGGACAGGGAATAAATGAGCAGTTCTTC,CASSFGQGINEQFF
TRBV9,TRBJ2-1,TRBD2,NA,TGTGCCAGCAGCGTAGCAGGCGGGAGGTTTCCTTACAATGAGCAGTTCTTC,CASSVAGGRFPYNEQFF
TRBV5-4,TRBJ1-2,TRBD1,NA,TGTGCCAGCAGCCTACTTCAGGGGGCCTATGGCTACACCTTC,CASSLLQGAYGYTF
TRBV6-5,TRBJ2-4,TRBD1,NA,TGTGCCAGCAGCCCATCCGGGACAGGGGTAAACATTCAGTACTTC,CASSPSGTGVNIQYF
TRBV21-1,TRBJ1-1,NA,NA,TGTGCCAGCAGCAAAGCGGTTAAGATGACAGAAAGGGACACTGAAGCTTTCTTT,CASSKAVKMTERDTEAFF
TRBV7-9,TRBJ1-3,TRBD1,NA,TGTGCCAGCAGCAAAAGGGACAGCTCTGGAAACACCATATATTTT,CASSKRDSSGNTIYF
TRBV10-2,TRBJ1-5,TRBD1,NA,TGCGCCAGCAGTGAGTATCAGACAGGGGGGGATCAGCCCCAGCATTTT,CASSEYQTGGDQPQHF
TRBV2,TRBJ2-2,NA,NA,TGTGCCAGCACCTTTAGTCGGGGGAACACCGGGGAGCTGTTTTTT,CASTFSRGNTGELFF
TRBV5-5,TRBJ2-7,NA,NA,TGTGCCAGCAGCTTCACCTACGAGCAGTACTTC,CASSFTYEQYF
TRBV5-4,TRBJ2-2,NA,NA,TGTGCCAGCAGCGCCGGCGGGGTGGGTACCGGGGAGCTGTTTTTT,CASSAGGVGTGELFF
TRBV5-1,TRBJ2-1,NA,NA,TGCGCCAGCAGCTTAGCGGATACCTACAATGAGCAGTTCTTC,CASSLADTYNEQFF
TRBV6-6,TRBJ1-2,NA,few,TGTGCCAGCAGTTCTGGGCCCTATGGCTACACCTTC,CASSSGPYGYTF
TRBV5-1,TRBJ2-7,TRBD2,NA,TGCGCCAGCAGCTTGGGACTAGCGGGGGTTTACGAGCAGTACTTC,CASSLGLAGVYEQYF
TRBV11-3,TRBJ2-3,NA,few,TGTGCCAGCAGCTGTCCGGAGGAAGGCACAGATACGCAGTATTTT,CASSCPEEGTDTQYF
TRBV4-1,TRBJ1-4,TRBD1,NA,TGCGCCAGCAGCCAGGGCCCTCCGGGACAGGGATTGGAAAAACTGTTTTTT,CASSQGPPGQGLEKLFF
TRBV5-6,TRBJ1-5,TRBD1,few,TGTGCCAGCAGCCTTGACAGGGGATTGGGGAATCAGCCCCAGCATTTT,CASSLDRGLGNQPQHF
TRBV9,TRBJ2-3,NA,few,TGTGCCAGCAGTCTCTTAGCGAGGGATACGCAGTATTTT,CASSLLARDTQYF